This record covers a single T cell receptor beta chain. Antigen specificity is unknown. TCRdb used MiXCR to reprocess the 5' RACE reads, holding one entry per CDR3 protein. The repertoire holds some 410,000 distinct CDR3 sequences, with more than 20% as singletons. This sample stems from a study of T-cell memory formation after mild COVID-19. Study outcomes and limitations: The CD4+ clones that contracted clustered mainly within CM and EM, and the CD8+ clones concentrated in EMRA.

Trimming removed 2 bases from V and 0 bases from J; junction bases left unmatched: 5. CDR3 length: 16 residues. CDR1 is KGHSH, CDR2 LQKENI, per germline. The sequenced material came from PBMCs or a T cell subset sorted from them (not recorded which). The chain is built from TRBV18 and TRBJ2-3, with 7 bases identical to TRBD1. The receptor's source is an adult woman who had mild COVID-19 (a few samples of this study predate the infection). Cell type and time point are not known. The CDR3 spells CASSPIDRVSTDTQYF. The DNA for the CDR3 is TGTGCCAGCTCACCAATTGACAGGGTTAGCACAGATACGCAGTATTTT.